A selection of T cell receptor beta chains follows, all from one sample in a study of blood T cell repertoires in COVID-19. The table came from immunoSEQ multiplex PCR; TCRdb's copy has only in-frame clones and leaves some out. Here the sample spans fewer than 400,000 clones, over 70% being singletons. The sample comprised PBMCs or T cells enriched from blood (not recorded which). The receptors come from a man aged 25-45 years who had recovered from COVID-19. The CDR3 runs from the conserved cysteine through the conserved F or W. D genes are given only for firm matches. Only some rows state a clone size, as once, few, many or a class for expanded clones.

clone_size	v_call	j_call	d_call	cdr3_nt	cdr3_aa
NA	TRBV28	TRBJ2-5	NA	TGTGCCAGCAGTTTATTACTCGAGACTGGAGAGACCCAGTACTTC	CASSLLLETGETQYF
once	TRBV9	TRBJ2-3	NA	TGTGCCAGCAGCACCAGCCCGGGGGGCTACTTGACTAGCACAGATACGCAGTATTTT	CASSTSPGGYLTSTDTQYF
NA	TRBV4-2	TRBJ1-1	NA	TGTGCCAGCAGCCAAGTTGGGGGCCGGGCGAACACTGAAGCTTTCTTT	CASSQVGGRANTEAFF
NA	TRBV28	TRBJ1-2	TRBD1	TGTGCCGGGAGCAGGGGGACAGGGTTTGGCTACACCTTC	CAGSRGTGFGYTF
NA	TRBV4-1	TRBJ1-2	NA	TGCGCCAGCAGCCAAGGCGGAGGCAGCTATGGCTACACCTTC	CASSQGGGSYGYTF
NA	TRBV4-1	TRBJ2-7	TRBD1	TGCGCCAGCAGCGACAGGGTGGTAACAGAGCAGTACTTC	CASSDRVVTEQYF
NA	TRBV2	TRBJ1-1	NA	TGTGCCAGCAGTGAAGGGAGAGCGAACACTGAAGCTTTCTTT	CASSEGRANTEAFF
NA	TRBV18	TRBJ1-2	NA	TGTGCCAGCTCACCAGCCAGGGAATATGGCTACACCTTC	CASSPAREYGYTF
NA	TRBV4-1	TRBJ1-6	TRBD1	TGCGCCAGCAGCCAAGATAGGACAGGGGTTTCACCCCTCCACTTT	CASSQDRTGVSPLHF
few	TRBV3-1/TRBV3-2	TRBJ1-2	NA	TGTGCCAGCAGCCAAGAACAGGAGCCAAATATTGGGGGCTACACCTTC	CASSQEQEPNIGGYTF
NA	TRBV5-1	TRBJ1-6	TRBD1	TGCGCCAGCAGATCGACAGGGAGCTCCTATAATTCACCCCTCCACTTT	CASRSTGSSYNSPLHF
NA	TRBV6-5	TRBJ1-1	NA	TGTGCCAGTCTGGACAGAATGAACACTGAAGCTTTCTTT	CASLDRMNTEAFF
NA	TRBV7-2	TRBJ2-7	NA	TGTGCCAGCAGCTTAGAGCGGATTAACTACGAGCAGTACTTC	CASSLERINYEQYF
NA	TRBV10-3	TRBJ1-3	NA	TGTGCCATACAAGAGACAGCCTCTGGAAACACCATATATTTT	CAIQETASGNTIYF
NA	TRBV7-8	TRBJ2-1	TRBD2	TGTGCCAGCAGCTTGGGCGGGGGGGCCACTGAGCAGTTCTTC	CASSLGGGATEQFF
few	TRBV6-5	TRBJ2-7	NA	TGTGCCAGCACGGACATTGCCTACGAGCAGTACTTC	CASTDIAYEQYF
NA	TRBV11-3	TRBJ2-2	NA	TGTGCCAGCAGCTTTATCTCCGGGGAGCTGTTTTTT	CASSFISGELFF
NA	TRBV5-1	TRBJ2-2	NA	TGCGCCAGCAGCGGAGCGAACACCGGGGAGCTGTTTTTT	CASSGANTGELFF
NA	TRBV5-4	TRBJ1-1	NA	TGTGCCAGCAGGACGAAGGCGATACGTGGGAGAACTGAAGCTTTCTTT	CASRTKAIRGRTEAFF
NA	TRBV29-1	TRBJ1-4	NA	TGCAGCGCACGAGGGGGAAAACATGCAACTAATGAAAAACTGTTTTTT	CSARGGKHATNEKLFF
NA	TRBV28	TRBJ2-5	TRBD2	TGTGCCAGCGTTGCGGGGGGCCAAGAGACCCAGTACTTC	CASVAGGQETQYF
NA	TRBV27	TRBJ1-6	TRBD1	TGTGCCAGCAGTCGCCGGACAGGGGCAAGACCCCTCCACTTT	CASSRRTGARPLHF
NA	TRBV29-1	TRBJ2-5	NA	TGCAGCGCCTTAGGCAGGCAAGAGACCCAGTACTTC	CSALGRQETQYF
NA	TRBV5-6	TRBJ2-3	TRBD2	TGTGCCAGCCGGGAGGCAGGGAGTGGGACAGATACGCAGTATTTT	CASREAGSGTDTQYF
NA	TRBV7-8	TRBJ2-5	NA	TGTGCCAGCAGCCAAGACTTGTCCCAAGAGACCCAGTACTTC	CASSQDLSQETQYF
NA	TRBV18	TRBJ2-2	NA	TGTGCCAGCTCACCAAATTCGCCAGCGAACACCGGGGAGCTGTTTTTT	CASSPNSPANTGELFF
NA	TRBV6-5	TRBJ2-7	TRBD1	TGTGCCAGCAGTTTCGGGACAGGGGGCTACGAGCAGTACTTC	CASSFGTGGYEQYF
NA	TRBV7-9	TRBJ1-2	TRBD1	TGTGCCAGCAGCCCGCCCGGGACAGGGAGCTATGGCTACACCTTC	CASSPPGTGSYGYTF
NA	TRBV12-3/TRBV12-4	TRBJ2-7	TRBD2	TGTGCCAGCAGTCAAGGACTAGGAGGCGAGCAGTACTTC	CASSQGLGGEQYF
NA	TRBV5-1	TRBJ1-1	TRBD1	TGCGCCAGCAGCCCGGGGACAGGCATGAACACTGAAGCTTTCTTT	CASSPGTGMNTEAFF
NA	TRBV11-1	TRBJ2-3	NA	TGTGCCAGCAGCCCCCTTAGCACCCACAGGGTCAATACGCAGTATTTT	CASSPLSTHRVNTQYF
once	TRBV5-4	TRBJ2-5	NA	TGTGCCAGCAGCTTCGGGCAGGGTCAGCAAGAGACCCAGTACTTC	CASSFGQGQQETQYF
NA	TRBV6-1	TRBJ1-5	NA	TGTGCCAGCAGTGAATATTTGACAGCCAATCAGCCCCAGCATTTT	CASSEYLTANQPQHF
NA	TRBV19	TRBJ1-6	NA	TGTGCCAGTAGTATAGATCGGAGAAGCTCCTATAATTCACCCCTCCACTTT	CASSIDRRSSYNSPLHF
NA	TRBV2	TRBJ1-2	NA	TGTGCCAGCATTTCACAGGTGGACTATGGCTACACCTTC	CASISQVDYGYTF